This T cell receptor (beta chain) derives from a study of somatic mutations in cytotoxic T cells in rheumatoid arthritis. Regarding this clone: Its antigen is currently unknown.

Study outcomes and limitations: Multiple comparisons were not accounted for in the slight TRBV07 underrepresentation seen in rheumatoid arthritis patients. Researchers did not know the antigen targets of the expanded CD8+ clones.

TCRdb's copy holds only in-frame clones and misses some; the assay was immunoSEQ multiplex PCR. The sample contains approximately 5,300 clones, about four fifths of which appear only once. This CDR3 is built from 14 residues. Per the germline V gene, CDR1 is LGHNA and CDR2 is YSLEER. Trimming took 4 bases from V and 0 from J; bases not matched to a gene: 3. This material consisted of CD8+ T cells sorted from blood, taken at a follow-up visit. The sequence came from a man between 40 and 49 years old with rheumatoid arthritis. The rearrangement uses TRBV4-3 and TRBJ2-7; TRBD1 agrees at 7 bases. The CDR3 loop reads CASSRDSTSYEQYF. The CDR3 nucleotides read TGCGCCAGCAGCCGGGACAGTACCTCCTACGAGCAGTACTTC.